Reported below is one TCR beta chain. This clonotype has more than one count but fewer than ten. Its antigen remains unidentified. No per-base quality is available; no much larger clone lies one base away. The source of the sample is a study of T and B cells in COVID-19 patients (dated by TCRdb to 2019 to 2021). For context, the study as a whole: Using TRB and IGH repertoire sequencing of peripheral blood, the study characterized adaptive immunity in COVID-19 patients who had active infection or had recovered. A recovered cohort was made up of some 18 patients contributing 20 to 25 samples, mostly after mild to moderate COVID-19 managed as outpatients. Patients in the recovered cohort had a median age of approximately 33 years, compared with 55 to 70 years for patients in the active-infection cohort. Critical illness requiring mechanical ventilation or ECMO was present in about 60% of the 20 patients in the active-infection cohort. In the active-infection cohort, about 90% of the roughly 20 patients had comorbidities linked to unfavorable COVID-19 outcome. The TCR and BCR sequence repository comprised a few dozen patients and about 71 time points, with over 7 million TCR sequences analysed. Two patients were included in both the recovered and active cohorts because samples were available from active disease and after recovery. An age-matched reference group of over 35 healthy donors negative for COVID-19 antibodies served as the comparison for repertoire analyses. As many as 9 follow-up blood samples were taken per patient, and some of the samples covered different disease stages within the same individual.

Overall study results and their limits: Few blood samples were available from mildly ill patients while symptoms were present, and early samples from severe cases were likewise scarce. The cohort was considered too small to assess HLA contributions to COVID-19 susceptibility or severity. TRB repertoires were highly clonal in active COVID-19, whereas diversity and richness at recovery rose above healthy donor levels. Specific T cell subsets (CD4+/Treg/CD8+) and sorted SARS-CoV-2-responsive or tetramer+ T cells had not yet been sequenced, and these experiments were ongoing. In patients with COVID-19, the usage of TRBV/TRBJ genes was reported to be strongly skewed. The reported TCR clusters were said to need prospective validation before any clinical use. The recovered cohort had approximately 2,500 exclusive TCR clusters, including some 30 low-pGen clusters.

The CDR3, cysteine through phenylalanine, is 11 amino acids long. Only the CDR3 portion is preserved as DNA: 33 bases, with reading frame beginning at the first base. The V and J ends are trimmed by 5 bases and 7 bases, leaving 8 bases between them. TRB repertoires were amplified using about 220-550 ng of genomic DNA isolated from blood. The sequencer was an Illumina MiSeq. Multiplex PCR with BIOMED2 TRB-A/B primer pools was used to amplify TRB rearrangements. Illumina-compatible adapters and 7-nucleotide sample barcodes were attached to the amplicons through two consecutive PCRs. Phusion HS II polymerase was used for all library PCRs. Amplicons were gel-purified with the NucleoSpin Gel and PCR Clean-up kit, quantified on Qubit, and pooled at about 4 nM. Amplicon pool quality was checked on an Agilent 2100 Bioanalyzer before Illumina next-generation sequencing. Per the authors' processing: TRB rearrangements were annotated with MiXCR 3.0.8 using the default MiXCR reference library. Non-productive reads and sequences with fewer than 2 reads were excluded, and each unique CDR3 nucleotide sequence counted as one clone. R 3.5.1 was used to calculate clonality, diversity, richness and V-J gene usage. GLIPH2 was used for TCR clustering by CDR3 similarity, and generation probabilities were calculated by OLGA. Only GLIPH2 clusters containing at least four unique TCR clonotypes present in at least three individuals were kept. TCRdb ran its own pipeline on the public reads, namely fastp trimming at Q25 and MiXCR clone calling, and kept in-frame beta chains. CDR3 protein duplicates are merged, each entry listing the most common genes and DNA. Clone size and V and J calls follow TCRdb, not the original study. This sample gives 20,000 to 25,000 distinct CDR3 sequences in total; 25% to 35% of them show up just once. Of the sample, around 2.8% is held by the ten largest clones.

The V and J segments used are TRBV12-3 or TRBV12-4 and TRBJ1-2; 6 matching bases give a weak D call of TRBD1. Sequenced material: blood. The TCR sequence derives from a human donor who had recovered from COVID-19. At the DNA level, the sequence is TGTGCCAGCAGTAACAGGGTTGGCTACACCTTC. This gives the protein CASSNRVGYTF.